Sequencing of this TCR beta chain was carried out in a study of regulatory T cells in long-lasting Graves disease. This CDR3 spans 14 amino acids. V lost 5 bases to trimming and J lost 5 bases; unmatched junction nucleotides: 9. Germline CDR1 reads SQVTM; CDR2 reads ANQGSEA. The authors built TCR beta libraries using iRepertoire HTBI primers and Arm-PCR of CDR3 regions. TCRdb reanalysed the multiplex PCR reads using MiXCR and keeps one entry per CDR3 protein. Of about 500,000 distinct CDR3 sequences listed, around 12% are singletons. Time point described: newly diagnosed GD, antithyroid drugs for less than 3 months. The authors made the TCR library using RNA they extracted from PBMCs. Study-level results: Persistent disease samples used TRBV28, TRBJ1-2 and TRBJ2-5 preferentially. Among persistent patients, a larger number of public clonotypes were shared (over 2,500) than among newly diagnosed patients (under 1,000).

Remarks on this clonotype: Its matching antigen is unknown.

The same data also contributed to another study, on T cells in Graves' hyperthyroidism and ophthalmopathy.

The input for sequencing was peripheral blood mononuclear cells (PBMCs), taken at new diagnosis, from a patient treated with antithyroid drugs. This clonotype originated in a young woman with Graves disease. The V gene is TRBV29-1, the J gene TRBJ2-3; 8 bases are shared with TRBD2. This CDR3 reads CSVMGLAGLDTQYF. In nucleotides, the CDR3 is TGCAGCGTTATGGGGCTAGCGGGTTTAGATACGCAGTATTTT.